This T cell receptor (beta chain) is from a study of blood T cell repertoires in COVID-19. About the research overall: Sites in the United States, Italy and Spain provided acute and convalescent COVID-19 samples. T cells, B-cell-depleted T cells, or PBMCs provided the cDNA or gDNA that served as material.

The CDR3 length is 15 residues. Germline CDR1 GTSNPN, CDR2 SVGIG (reference sequence). The trim removed 0 bases at V and 10 bases at J, leaving 9 bases unmatched. Each participant's cohort was designated according to participant-reported clinical history. In its sample, this clone was seen a few times. As handled by the study authors: Estimation of nucleated cell counts relied on the amplification of reference gene primers. Libraries were prepared by immunoSEQ multiplex PCR; TCRdb keeps only in-frame clonotypes and omits some of them. V and J calls and clone size follow that table, whereas D and trimming were derived from the DNA. The sample lists 250,000 or so clones, around 86% seen once, with around 1.7% in the top ten.

This chain joins TRBV30 and TRBJ1-4; 9 nucleotides match TRBD1. Sequenced input: PBMCs or T cells enriched from blood (not recorded which). The origin of this receptor is a man aged 40-49 years who had recovered from COVID-19. The CDR3, as DNA: TGTGCCTGGAGTGTAAGGAGGACAGGGGAACCAAAACTGTTTTTT. It is translated as CAWSVRRTGEPKLFF.